These 29 T cell receptor beta chains share one sample of origin, sequenced in a study of human T cells and chemical hapten exposure. Regarding time point: healthy volunteer bleed at 2 weeks. Someone pulled total RNA out of unfractionated whole blood. Each CDR3 protein is one row after TCRdb ran MiXCR on the RACE reads. Of tens of thousands of distinct CDR3 sequences in the sample, approximately 9% were seen once. The sample consisted of whole blood. These receptors were obtained from a female donor in good health. Some clones in this sample may be carry-over from other donors' samples.

The chain couples TRBV12-3 or TRBV12-4 to TRBJ2-1; 7 bases line up with TRBD1. CDR3 length: 14 amino acids. V was pared by 5 bases and J by 7 bases, with 8 bases of the junction left unmatched. CDR3 nucleotides: TGTGCCAGCAGTGTAGGACAGGTAGGGAATGAGCAGTTCTTC. The encoded protein is CASSVGQVGNEQFF.

The sample holds many counts of this clonotype. V usage is TRBV7-9 and J usage is TRBJ1-4, with 12 positions matching TRBD1. The CDR3 consists of 18 residues. The germline CDR1 and CDR2 sequences are SEHNR and FQNEAQ (reference sequence). Trimming took 4 bases from V and 10 from J; bases not matched to a gene: 16. As DNA, the CDR3 is TGTGCCAGCAGCTCAGCACTCATACCGGGACAGGGGGCAGGAAAACTGTTTTTT. Translating it yields CASSSALIPGQGAGKLFF. Based on the CDR3 plus reference TRBV7-9 and TRBJ1-4, the full variable domain is DTGVSQNPRHKITKRGQNVTFRCDPISEHNRLYWYRQTLGQGPEFLTYFQNEAQLEKSRLLSDRFSAERPKGSFSTLEIQRTEQGDSAMYLCASSSALIPGQGAGKLFFGSGTQLSVL.

This clonotype was recorded a few times. This chain joins TRBV29-1 and TRBJ2-7, with TRBD1 matching 10 bases. The junction had 7 bases not matched to a gene; V was cut back by 3 bases and J by 2 bases. CDR3 size: 15 residues. Germline loops: CDR1 SQVTM, CDR2 ANQGSEA. Here the CDR3 DNA reads TGCAGCGTTGACATAGGGGGGACAGGGGCCTACGAGCAGTACTTC. It yields the protein CSVDIGGTGAYEQYF.

The chain uses TRBV6-2 or TRBV6-3 and TRBJ2-3, with 13 positions matching TRBD2. The V and J ends lost 7 bases and 6 bases, in that order; junction bases with no gene match: 4. The germline V gene encodes CDR1 MNHEY and CDR2 SVGEGT. This CDR3 has 14 amino acids. The chain's CDR3 is CASKWTSGSDTQYF. CDR3 DNA sequence: TGTGCCAGCAAATGGACTAGCGGGAGCGATACGCAGTATTTT.

The table lists this clonotype with many counts. The chain employs TRBV5-5 and TRBJ1-1; D unclear. Deletions cut 0 bases from V and 0 bases from J, with 18 bases between. CDR1 and CDR2 from the germline V gene are SGHKS and YYEKEE (reference sequence). This CDR3 comprises 18 residues. Written as DNA, the CDR3 is TGTGCCAGCAGCTTGGCAGGACTCCGTTCGAGGCTGAACACTGAAGCTTTCTTT. Its protein product is CASSLAGLRSRLNTEAFF.

This clonotype was found many times. The chain joins TRBV7-8 to TRBJ1-2; possibly TRBD1 for D (5 bases). The CDR3 sequence is 16 residues long. Germline assignment: CDR1 SGHVS and CDR2 FQNEAQ. The ends were cut back, 5 bases at V and 4 bases at J, with 20 bases in the middle. As DNA, the CDR3 is TGTGCCAGCAGCCCAACCCAGACAGCCTACATCTATGGCTACACCTTC. This gives the protein CASSPTQTAYIYGYTF.

This clonotype was counted ten times or more. The V gene is TRBV10-3, the J gene TRBJ2-7; possible D gene TRBD1, 5 bases. Germline CDR1 ENHRY, CDR2 SYGVKD. Trimming took off 2 bases at V and 2 bases at J, with 7 bases between the two ends. This CDR3 region has 13 residues. DNA of the CDR3: TGTGCCATCAGTGAGCCAGGGACCTACGAGCAGTACTTC. This sequence encodes CAISEPGTYEQYF.

This clonotype has at least ten counts. V usage is TRBV7-9 and J usage is TRBJ1-5; D is perhaps TRBD1 (6 bases). CDR1 and CDR2 (germline): SEHNR, FQNEAQ (reference sequence). The CDR3 length is 14 residues. V was cut by 1 base and J by 9 bases, with 13 bases left in between. The CDR3 nucleotides read TGTGCCAGCAGCTTAGGGCCTGGGGGCTGGCCCCAGCATTTT. As protein: CASSLGPGGWPQHF.

V and J are TRBV19 and TRBJ2-6; perhaps TRBD2 as D (7 bases). Germline values: CDR1 LNHDA, CDR2 SQIVND (reference sequence). V was trimmed by 5 bases and J by 0 bases, leaving 14 bases between them. The CDR3 loop spans 17 amino acids. The CDR3 protein is CASSSGGVFSGANVLTF. CDR3 DNA sequence: TGTGCCAGTAGTTCGGGGGGCGTTTTCTCTGGGGCCAACGTCCTGACTTTC.

This clonotype was seen a handful of times. This chain links TRBV28 with TRBJ1-1, with 9 positions matching TRBD1. CDR3 size: 13 residues. Per germline, CDR1 MDHEN and CDR2 SYDVKM. Trimming removed 10 bases from V and 7 bases from J; junction bases left unmatched: 10. CDR3 region: CANYDRGKNEAFF. The DNA for the CDR3 is TGTGCCAACTATGACAGGGGGAAAAATGAAGCTTTCTTT.

This clonotype was counted only a few times. The chain carries TRBV29-1 and TRBJ2-1; D possibly matches TRBD1 or TRBD2 (5 bases each). Germline V gives CDR1 SQVTM, CDR2 ANQGSEA. Trimming took 6 bases from V and 9 from J, leaving 12 bases between them. The CDR3 totals 11 residues. For the CDR3, the DNA is TGCAGCGTCCCGGGAAGGGGTGAGCAGTTCTTC. It yields the protein CSVPGRGEQFF.

This clonotype was counted at least ten times. The rearrangement links TRBV12-3 or TRBV12-4 to TRBJ2-1; D ambiguous. The CDR3 runs 12 residues. V dropped 6 bases and J dropped 6 bases, with 9 bases sitting between them. For the CDR3, the DNA is TGTGCCAGCAGCCTCGAAGCCAATGAGCAGTTCTTC. Translation gives CASSLEANEQFF.

This clonotype was detected many times. J is TRBJ2-1 and V is TRBV6-6, with D perhaps matching TRBD2 (5 bases). CDR3 length: 13 residues. Trimming took off 5 bases at V and 9 bases at J, with 14 bases between the two ends. Germline CDR1 is MNHNY and CDR2 is SVGAGI (reference sequence). The CDR3 spells CASSQLISGEQFF. As DNA, the CDR3 is TGTGCCAGCAGTCAATTGATAAGCGGTGAGCAGTTCTTC.

V is TRBV27 and J is TRBJ1-2, with 11 nucleotides matching TRBD1. CDR3 length equals 16 residues. Germline V CDR1 and CDR2: MNHEY, SMNVEV (reference sequence). Unmatched junction bases numbered 3, after V lost 1 base and J lost 2 bases. The CDR3 DNA is TGTGCCAGCAGTTTATTCGGGACAGGGGGGAACTATGGCTACACCTTC. Its translation: CASSLFGTGGNYGYTF.

This clonotype came up a few times. The rearrangement uses TRBV11-2 and TRBJ1-3; D unclear. The V end lost 2 bases, the J end lost 4 bases, and 9 bases lay between the germline ends. Germline lookup yields CDR1 SGHAT and CDR2 FQNNGV. This CDR3 is built from 14 residues. The CDR3 nucleotides are TGTGCCAGCAGCTTAATTGGCAACGGAAACACCATATATTTT. It translates to CASSLIGNGNTIYF.

This clonotype has ten or more counts. The chain is built from TRBV5-5 and TRBJ1-2, with 7 bases identical to TRBD1. Per the germline V gene, CDR1 is SGHKS and CDR2 is YYEKEE (reference sequence). Unmatched junction bases numbered 3, after V lost 4 bases and J lost 0 bases. The CDR3 runs to 14 residues. DNA of the CDR3: TGTGCCAGCAGCCGGGACAGCACTAACTATGGCTACACCTTC. Translation: CASSRDSTNYGYTF.

CDR3: CASSERLGGRAGETQYF. The CDR3 DNA is TGTGCCAGCAGTGAACGGCTTGGGGGGAGGGCCGGAGAGACCCAGTACTTC. The gene calls are TRBV6-1 and TRBJ2-5, with TRBD2 matching 7 bases. V trimming: 2 bases; J trimming: 4 bases; junction bases outside the gene matches: 13. This CDR3 contains 17 residues. CDR1 is MNHNS and CDR2 is SASEGT in the germline V gene.

The chain recombines TRBV6-6 with TRBJ2-7, with TRBD1 matching 7 bases. The CDR3 sequence is 18 residues long. Germline lookup yields CDR1 MNHNY and CDR2 SVGAGI (reference sequence). J lost 4 bases, V lost 2 bases, and 17 bases had no gene match. The CDR3 DNA sequence: TGTGCCAGCAGTTACAGGCCCGCACAGGGGCCTCTTGGGTACGAGCAGTACTTC. As protein: CASSYRPAQGPLGYEQYF.

This clonotype showed up many times. CDR3 amino acids: CASSPPGEQYF. The CDR3 DNA reads TGTGCCAGCAGCCCCCCGGGAGAGCAGTACTTC. The rearrangement links TRBV11-2 to TRBJ2-7; D perhaps matches TRBD2 (5 bases). V lost 5 bases, J lost 7 bases, and 9 bases lay in between. Germline CDR1 and CDR2: SGHAT and FQNNGV. The CDR3 extends over 11 amino acids.

This clonotype was detected many times. The chain joins TRBV4-1 to TRBJ2-3; 14 bases are shared with TRBD2. This CDR3 has 15 residues. Germline CDR1 MGHRA, CDR2 YSYEKL. V dropped 3 bases and J dropped 8; count of bases not matched to a gene: 4. This CDR3 reads CASSQGLAGVGTQYF. DNA of the CDR3: TGCGCCAGCAGCCAGGGACTAGCGGGAGTTGGTACGCAGTATTTT.

This clonotype was seen a handful of times. This sequence joins TRBV19 and TRBJ1-4; tentatively, D is TRBD1 (6 bases). CDR3 length equals 13 residues. Germline V gives CDR1 LNHDA, CDR2 SQIVND (reference sequence). V lost 9 bases to trimming and J lost 13 bases, with 21 bases between them. CDR3 nucleotides: TGTGCCAGCACAACAGGGAATGGGCTTCGACTGTTTTTT. Translating gives CASTTGNGLRLFF.

Many counts were recorded for this clonotype. The CDR3 nucleotides are TGTGCCAGCAGTTTGGGGACAGGGGAGGAGTTCTTC. Protein: CASSLGTGEEFF. The genes are TRBV12-3 or TRBV12-4 and TRBJ2-1, with 10 positions matching TRBD1. The trim removed 3 bases at V and 14 bases at J, leaving 4 bases unmatched. The CDR3 consists of 12 residues.

This clonotype was seen more than once but under ten times. The CDR3 protein is CASSQVQGGTDTQYF. CDR3 sequence (DNA): TGCGCCAGCAGCCAAGTCCAGGGTGGCACAGATACGCAGTATTTT. This chain uses TRBV4-3 with TRBJ2-3, with D perhaps matching TRBD1 (5 bases). This CDR3 region has 15 residues. CDR1 is LGHNA, CDR2 YSLEER, per germline. The germline V and J ends were trimmed by 1 base and 1 base, with 9 bases remaining between them.

The chain combines TRBV28 with TRBJ2-5; tentatively, D is TRBD2 (6 bases). The CDR3 consists of 14 residues. Germline V gene lookup returns CDR1 MDHEN and CDR2 SYDVKM. V was shortened by 5 bases and J by 2 bases, with 12 bases between the two germline ends. The CDR3 loop reads CASSAGRTQETQYF. The CDR3 DNA sequence: TGTGCCAGCAGTGCGGGACGGACTCAAGAGACCCAGTACTTC.

This clonotype was observed a handful of times. The V and J genes are TRBV3-1 and TRBJ2-3; 10 bases line up with TRBD2. The V segment lost 5 bases and the J segment 7 bases; nucleotides outside the gene matches: 9. The CDR3 runs 15 residues. CDR1 and CDR2 (germline): LGHDT, YNNKEL (reference sequence). The DNA for the CDR3 is TGTGCCAGCAGCTCAACTAGCGGGATATTATATACGCAGTATTTT. Translated, it gives CASSSTSGILYTQYF.

This chain uses TRBV21-1 with TRBJ2-7. TRBV21-1 is assigned pseudogene status. The CDR3 loop spans 13 amino acids. The CDR3 coding sequence is TGTGCCGACCCATACGGGAGTTACTACGAGCAGTACTTC. Its translation: CADPYGSYYEQYF.

The sample holds many counts of this clonotype. The chain combines TRBV7-9 with TRBJ2-3; D gene uncertain. Germline V gene sequence: CDR1 SEHNR, CDR2 FQNEAQ (reference sequence). Trimming removed 7 bases at V and 7 bases at J, with 12 bases between. The CDR3 consists of 12 residues. CDR3 loop: CASNTPQNTQYF. The CDR3 region has the DNA TGTGCCAGCAACACGCCACAGAATACGCAGTATTTT. The variable domain in full, completed from reference TRBV7-9 and TRBJ2-3, reads DTGVSQNPRHKITKRGQNVTFRCDPISEHNRLYWYRQTLGQGPEFLTYFQNEAQLEKSRLLSDRFSAERPKGSFSTLEIQRTEQGDSAMYLCASNTPQNTQYFGPGTRLTVL.

This clonotype was seen a handful of times. The chain combines TRBV7-9 with TRBJ2-2; D gene uncertain. The CDR3 extends over 14 amino acids. Germline V CDR1 and CDR2: SEHNR, FQNEAQ (reference sequence). Trimming stripped 2 bases from V and 3 bases from J, with 7 bases between. CDR3 coding DNA: TGTGCCAGCAGCTTATTTCAGGACACCGGGGAGCTGTTTTTT. Translated, it gives CASSLFQDTGELFF.

This clonotype has only a few counts. The chain is built from TRBV6-1 and TRBJ1-4; possibly TRBD1 for D (6 bases). From germline, CDR1 is MNHNS and CDR2 SASEGT. CDR3 length equals 15 residues. The germline V and J ends were trimmed by 3 bases and 7 bases, with 15 bases remaining between them. The CDR3 here is CASSDANREGEKLFF. The DNA for the CDR3 is TGTGCCAGCAGTGACGCGAACAGGGAGGGTGAAAAACTGTTTTTT.